These 22 T cell receptor beta chains were sequenced from one sample in a study of cytomegalovirus exposure and HLA in healthy donors. This PCR relied on a set of 60 Vbeta primers and 13 Jbeta primers. This table comes from immunoSEQ multiplex PCR, and its TCRdb copy is limited to in-frame clones, with some not included. The repertoire has approximately 70,000 clones, roughly two thirds of them found once; the top ten carry 7.5% to 8%. The sample was PBMCs. These receptors all come from a man aged 35 to 55 in good health and CMV-seropositive.

This sequence joins TRBV5-4 and TRBJ2-3; 7 bases map to TRBD2. V lost 1 base to trimming and J lost 2 bases; unmatched junction nucleotides: 4. Germline CDR1 is SGHNT and CDR2 is YYREEE (reference sequence). This CDR3 has 15 amino acids. The CDR3 here is CASSLLLADTDTQYF. DNA for the CDR3: TGTGCCAGCAGCTTGCTTCTAGCGGACACAGATACGCAGTATTTT.

The V and J genes are TRBV7-6 and TRBJ1-5, with 8 bases that match TRBD1. The CDR3 sequence is 15 residues long. J was trimmed by 7 bases and V by 1 base; bases with no gene match: 6. The germline CDR1 and CDR2 sequences are SGHVS and FNYEAQ. CDR3 loop: CASSLDDRGGQPQHF. The CDR3 DNA reads as TGTGCCAGCAGCTTAGACGACAGGGGAGGACAGCCCCAGCATTTT.

The V gene is TRBV5-1, the J gene TRBJ1-2; the D is unclear. V was shortened by 0 bases and J by 8 bases, with 11 bases between the two germline ends. The germline gives CDR1 SGHRS, CDR2 YFSETQ. There are 13 residues in the CDR3. CDR3 sequence (DNA): TGCGCCAGCAGCTTGGAAGCGGTCTCGGGCTACACCTTC. Its translation is CASSLEAVSGYTF.

The CDR3 DNA sequence: TGTGCCAGCAGCTCAGGGGTACAGGCGAGGAATCAGCCCCAGCATTTT. Its protein product is CASSSGVQARNQPQHF. This chain joins TRBV7-8 and TRBJ1-5, with a weak D call TRBD1 (6 bases). The germline V and J ends were trimmed by 4 bases and 4 bases, with 17 bases remaining between them. CDR3 size: 16 residues. Germline V lookup: CDR1 SGHVS, CDR2 FQNEAQ.

The chain has TRBV18 and TRBJ1-5, with 7 nucleotides matching TRBD1. The CDR3 is 15 residues long. Germline-derived CDR1 and CDR2 are KGHSH and LQKENI. V lost 3 bases and J lost 2; bases outside the gene matches: 4. Here the CDR3 DNA reads TGTGCCAGCTCACCGGTTGGGACAGGCAATCAGCCCCAGCATTTT. Translating it yields CASSPVGTGNQPQHF.

This clone was picked up one time. The V gene is TRBV25-1, the J gene TRBJ2-7; the D gene is possibly TRBD1 (6 bases). CDR3 size: 13 residues. Germline loops: CDR1 MGHDK, CDR2 SYGVNS. V lost 8 bases and J lost 5, with 16 bases in between. Here the CDR3 DNA reads TGTGCCAGCTTAGGACAGACATTGAACGAGCAGTACTTC. Its translation: CASLGQTLNEQYF.

This chain joins TRBV18 and TRBJ2-7; 8 nucleotides line up with TRBD1. CDR1 is KGHSH and CDR2 is LQKENI in the germline V gene. J lost 2 bases, V lost 3 bases, and 6 bases had no gene match. This CDR3 region has 15 residues. CDR3 nucleotide sequence: TGTGCCAGCTCACCGGGACAGGTTGAGACCTACGAGCAGTACTTC. Translation: CASSPGQVETYEQYF.

This clone showed up just a few times. V gene TRBV5-1 combines with J gene TRBJ2-1, with a possible D match to TRBD2 (6 bases). This CDR3 contains 14 residues. V was trimmed by 3 bases and J by 5 bases, leaving 12 bases between them. Per germline, CDR1 SGHRS and CDR2 YFSETQ. The CDR3 protein is CASSYGDSNNEQFF. CDR3 bases: TGCGCCAGCAGCTACGGGGACTCAAACAATGAGCAGTTCTTC.

J is TRBJ2-2 and V is TRBV29-1; D perhaps matches TRBD2 (5 bases). The CDR3 sequence is 12 residues long. Trimming took 8 bases from V and 0 from J, leaving 7 bases between them. Germline V CDR1 and CDR2: SQVTM, ANQGSEA. Written as DNA, the CDR3 is TGCAGCCAGACTACGAACACCGGGGAGCTGTTTTTT. It yields the protein CSQTTNTGELFF.

This chain links TRBV5-1 with TRBJ1-1; 7 nucleotides agree with TRBD1. Trimming removed 4 bases from V and 1 base from J; junction bases left unmatched: 4. This CDR3 is built from 14 residues. In germline, CDR1 is SGHRS, CDR2 YFSETQ. DNA for the CDR3: TGCGCCAGCAGCCCAGGACAGGCGAACACTGAAGCTTTCTTT. Translation: CASSPGQANTEAFF.

This clone was picked up a small number of times. The chain links TRBV5-1 to TRBJ1-1, with D tentatively TRBD1 (5 bases). This CDR3 is 15 amino acids long. Germline loops: CDR1 SGHRS, CDR2 YFSETQ. V gave up 4 bases and J gave up 4 bases, with 17 bases separating them. The CDR3 DNA follows: TGCGCCAGCAGCAACCGACAGAGGATCGGCACTGAAGCTTTCTTT. This sequence encodes CASSNRQRIGTEAFF.

This chain uses TRBV7-2 with TRBJ1-1; tentatively, D is TRBD1 (5 bases). Trimming removed 5 bases at V and 2 bases at J, with 12 bases between. CDR1 and CDR2 from the germline V gene are SGHTA and FQGNSA. This CDR3 is 14 amino acids long. The CDR3 sequence: CASSPMQGNTEAFF. CDR3 nucleotide sequence: TGTGCCAGCAGCCCGATGCAGGGTAACACTGAAGCTTTCTTT.

This clone was seen a single time. The V and J genes are TRBV5-6 and TRBJ2-1, with a possible D match to TRBD2 (6 bases). Trimming removed 0 bases from V and 4 bases from J, with 11 bases in between. From germline, CDR1 is SGHDT and CDR2 YYEEEE. The CDR3 contains 15 residues. The CDR3 coding sequence is TGTGCCAGCAGCTTGGGGGGAGGAGGATACAATGAGCAGTTCTTC. It encodes CASSLGGGGYNEQFF.

The genes are TRBV2 and TRBJ1-5; 9 nucleotides match TRBD1. The CDR3 covers 13 residues. CDR1 and CDR2 from the germline V gene are SNHLY and FYNNEI. J gave up 7 bases and V 6 bases, and 4 bases lay outside the gene matches. In DNA, the CDR3 is TGTGCCAGCAGCTGGACAGGGGACCAGCCCCAGCATTTT. Its translation: CASSWTGDQPQHF.

V and J are TRBV6-1 and TRBJ1-1; 8 bases are shared with TRBD1. J lost 5 bases, V lost 2 bases, and 13 bases had no gene match. Per the germline V gene, CDR1 is MNHNS and CDR2 is SASEGT. CDR3 length equals 17 residues. The CDR3 DNA is TGTGCCAGCAGTGAACTTTCAGGGGCCGACAGGGGTACTGAAGCTTTCTTT. Translating gives CASSELSGADRGTEAFF.

The chain has TRBV7-9 and TRBJ2-3; perhaps TRBD1 as D (7 bases). CDR1 SEHNR and CDR2 FQNEAQ come from the germline V gene (reference sequence). V was trimmed by 2 bases and J by 3 bases, leaving 9 bases between them. The CDR3 sequence is 14 residues long. CDR3 sequence (DNA): TGTGCCAGCAGCTTACAGGGGGGTACAGATACGCAGTATTTT. This encodes CASSLQGGTDTQYF.

The V gene is TRBV7-3, the J gene TRBJ1-1; D is unclear. Trimming cost V 4 bases and J 0 bases, with 6 bases left between them. Germline V lookup: CDR1 SGHTA, CDR2 FQGTGA. CDR3 length: 13 residues. DNA of the CDR3: TGTGCCAGCAGCTCTTCGGTGAACACTGAAGCTTTCTTT. It yields the protein CASSSSVNTEAFF.

The gene calls are TRBV28 and TRBJ2-7; the match to TRBD2 covers 10 bases. The CDR3 loop spans 14 amino acids. Germline-derived CDR1 and CDR2 are MDHEN and SYDVKM. V lost 7 bases, J lost 1 base, and 4 bases stayed unmatched. The CDR3 coding sequence is TGTGCCAGCACTGAACTAGCGGGATCCTACGAGCAGTACTTC. Translation gives CASTELAGSYEQYF.

V gene TRBV2 combines with J gene TRBJ2-7, with 7 bases aligning to TRBD1. The junction had 6 bases not matched to a gene; V was cut back by 5 bases and J by 5 bases. Per the germline V gene, CDR1 is SNHLY and CDR2 is FYNNEI. The CDR3 sequence is 13 residues long. CDR3 in amino acids: CASSIQGGHEQYF. CDR3 nucleotides: TGTGCCAGCAGTATTCAAGGGGGCCACGAGCAGTACTTC.

The chain couples TRBV19 to TRBJ1-5, with D perhaps TRBD1 (6 bases). CDR3 length equals 15 residues. The V and J ends lost 1 base and 5 bases respectively, with 12 bases between them. CDR1 and CDR2 from the germline V gene are LNHDA and SQIVND (reference sequence). CDR3 amino acids: CASSIGTGWDQPQHF. The CDR3 DNA reads TGTGCCAGTAGTATAGGAACAGGGTGGGATCAGCCCCAGCATTTT.

CDR3 residues: CASGQGARTDTQYF. The DNA of the CDR3 is TGTGCTAGCGGGCAGGGGGCGAGGACAGATACGCAGTATTTT. V usage is TRBV12-5 and J usage is TRBJ2-3; 8 positions agree with TRBD1. Germline values: CDR1 LGHNT, CDR2 FRNRAP. CDR3 length: 14 amino acids. V shed 9 bases and J 3 bases; nucleotides not matched to a gene: 8.

The chain has TRBV18 and TRBJ2-7, with a weak D call TRBD1 (6 bases). This CDR3 comprises 15 residues. The V end lost 4 bases, the J end lost 2 bases, and 15 bases lay between the germline ends. Per germline, CDR1 KGHSH and CDR2 LQKENI. CDR3 DNA: TGTGCCAGCTCACGTTACCGGGACACTCCCTACGAGCAGTACTTC. Translating gives CASSRYRDTPYEQYF.